This TCR beta chain was recovered during a study of T cells after yellow fever vaccination (dated by TCRdb to about 2019). Concerning the study at large: Staining for CD3, CD45RA, CCR7 and CD95 was used to sort memory subsets (EM, EMRA, CM and Tscm) on a BD FACS Aria III. The SMART-Seq v4 Ultra Low Input RNA kit was used to prepare libraries from fractions with low cell numbers. Bulk TCR alpha and beta repertoires were sequenced longitudinally to track T-cell clones before and after primary and booster YFV17D yellow fever vaccination. Two healthy male donors made up the cohort, one aged 18 to 30 years and the other aged 30 to 39 years. Blood samples were taken at several timepoints before and after primary and secondary immunization, and bulk PBMC replicates and cell subsets were isolated. Memory subsets were sorted on days 0, 15 and 45 and at 18 months following primary vaccination, and on days 0, 15 and 45 following the 30-year booster.

In this sample, this clonotype turned up many times. The sample holds no much larger clone one base away, and base qualities are not on file. V loses 6 bases, J loses 5 bases, and the germline ends lie 13 bases apart. Looking up the germline V gene yields CDR1 MGHDK and CDR2 SYGVNS. The CDR3 starts with the cysteine, ends with the phenylalanine, and has 13 residues. The read is trimmed to its CDR3 DNA, 39 bases read in frame from base 1. What the treatment or condition label conveys for this sample: live attenuated yellow fever vaccine strain. PBMCs were isolated from peripheral blood using a standard Ficoll-Paque protocol. For sorted memory subsets, RNA extraction was done with the RNeasy Micro Kit. Study-level results and caveats: On day 0, almost all vaccine-responding clonotypes were found to be below detection in the sorted memory subsets. Most clones expanded after primary vaccination were re-detected after the booster (around 96% of CD4 and 80% to 90% of CD8), suggesting broad memory maintenance. The study included only a couple of donors, which limits how far the findings can be generalized. Compared with the primary T-cell response, the secondary T-cell response was weaker but faster, peaking on day 5 rather than day 15. A small fraction of clonotypes showed up in both the CD4 and CD8 compartments, probably as a result of convergent recombination. Because abundant contaminating clonotypes from the bulk population could be contained in FACS-sorted repertoires, computational filtering was required.

TCR cDNA was made using 5'RACE template switching, a step that added a universal primer site and unique molecular identifiers. Priming of cDNA synthesis was performed from both the TCR alpha and TCR beta constant segments. Two PCR steps were used to amplify libraries, with sample barcodes and sequencing adapters being added in the second step. Sequencing of libraries was done on Illumina HiSeq 2500 (2x100 bp) or NovaSeq (2x150 bp). For the original study's pipeline: Demultiplexing of reads and collapsing into UMI consensus sequences were performed with MIGEC, and V(D)J alignment was carried out with MiXCR. Vaccine-responding clonotypes were identified with edgeR using replicate PBMC samples, with FDR below 0.01 and a log2 fold change above 5 up to day 15 being required. Each bulk clonotype was labeled CD4 or CD8 based on which sequenced repertoire, CD4 or CD8, contained the clonotype at higher abundance. To estimate how each clone was distributed across memory phenotypes, clonotype frequencies in memory subsets were weighted by the numbers of FACS-sorted cells. TCRdb reworked the public reads: Q25 trimming with fastp, MiXCR clone assembly, productive beta chains retained. Each record represents a unique CDR3 protein, reported with the most common genes and DNA among its rows. TCRdb's processing, not the authors', yielded these V and J calls. This sample holds more than 15,000 distinct CDR3 sequences; more than 4% were observed only once. The ten largest clonotypes hold about 0.4% of the sample.

This TCR derives from a man aged 30 to 45 who received the YFV17D yellow fever vaccine. Here the sequenced sample was PBMCs, either bulk or a sorted T-cell subset (CD4+, CD8+, memory, or dextramer-sorted; not recorded which), taken 15 days after the yellow fever booster vaccination. The sequence is built from TRBV25-1 and TRBJ2-5, with the D gene too uncertain to name. The sequence in DNA is TGTGCCAGCAGCCGAGGAGCCCTCGAGACCCAGTACTTC. Its amino acids are CASSRGALETQYF.